This TCR beta chain was sequenced for a study of cytotoxic CD8 clonotypes in ibrutinib-treated CLL. Overall study: Samples had a mean of around 230,000 productive templates and almost 95,000 productive rearrangements.

General study findings and limits: Treatment saw public clonotypes, which were uncommon, either contract or stay stable. Clonality showed a rise at ibrutinib response that reversed toward baseline at progression.

The V and J ends lost 5 bases and 3 bases respectively, with 16 bases between them. The germline CDR1 and CDR2 sequences are LNHDA and SQIVND (reference sequence). This CDR3 is built from 15 residues. TCRdb's table, derived via immunoSEQ multiplex PCR, lists solely in-frame clones and lacks some. Among about 150,000 clones listed, about 75% were seen once. Note on this clone: What it binds is unknown.

The source material was PBMCs, sampled after 24 months of ibrutinib treatment. This chain joins TRBV19 and TRBJ1-2, with D possibly TRBD1 on 5 matching bases. This receptor was identified in a human donor with chronic lymphocytic leukemia. The CDR3 reads CASSPGPGADYGYTF. CDR3 bases: TGTGCCAGTAGTCCCGGACCCGGGGCCGACTATGGCTACACCTTC. The whole variable domain, filled in from reference TRBV19 and TRBJ1-2, reads DGGITQSPKYLFRKEGQNVTLSCEQNLNHDAMYWYRQDPGQGLRLIYYSQIVNDFQKGDIAEGYSVSREKKESFPLTVTSAQKNPTAFYLCASSPGPGADYGYTFGSGTRLTVV.